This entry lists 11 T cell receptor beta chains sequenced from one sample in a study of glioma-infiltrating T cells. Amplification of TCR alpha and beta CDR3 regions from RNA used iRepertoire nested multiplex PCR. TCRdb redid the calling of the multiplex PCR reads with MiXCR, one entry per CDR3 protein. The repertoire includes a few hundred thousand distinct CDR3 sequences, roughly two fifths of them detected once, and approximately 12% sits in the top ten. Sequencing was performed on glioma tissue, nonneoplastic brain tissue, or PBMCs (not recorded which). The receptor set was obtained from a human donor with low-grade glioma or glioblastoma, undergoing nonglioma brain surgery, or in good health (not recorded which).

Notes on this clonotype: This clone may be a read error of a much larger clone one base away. As DNA, the CDR3 is TGCAGTGCTAGCCCTAGCGGGAGCGGGACAGATACGCAGTATTTT. Protein product: CSASPSGSGTDTQYF. The chain recombines TRBV20-1 with TRBJ2-3; 10 nucleotides match TRBD2. V gave up 3 bases and J gave up 3 bases; unmatched junction bases: 6. Germline CDR1 DFQATT, CDR2 SNEGSKA (reference sequence). The CDR3 extends over 15 amino acids.

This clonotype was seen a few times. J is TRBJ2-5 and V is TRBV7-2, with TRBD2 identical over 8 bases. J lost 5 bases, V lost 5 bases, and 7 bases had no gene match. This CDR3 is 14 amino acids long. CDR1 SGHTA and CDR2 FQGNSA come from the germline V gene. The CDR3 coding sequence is TGTGCCAGCAGCCCCGGGAGGGCCTATGAGACCCAGTACTTC. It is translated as CASSPGRAYETQYF.

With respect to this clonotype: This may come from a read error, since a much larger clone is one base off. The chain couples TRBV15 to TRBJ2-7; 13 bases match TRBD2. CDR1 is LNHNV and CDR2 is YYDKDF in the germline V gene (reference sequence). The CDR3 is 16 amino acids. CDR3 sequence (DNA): TGTGCCAACAGCAGAGTCCGGACTAGCGGGAGTGACGAGCAGTACTTC. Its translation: CANSRVRTSGSDEQYF.

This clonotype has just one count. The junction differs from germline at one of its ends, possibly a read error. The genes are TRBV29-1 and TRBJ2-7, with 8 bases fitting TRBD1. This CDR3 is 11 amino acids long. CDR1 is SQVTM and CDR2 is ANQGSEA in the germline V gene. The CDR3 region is CSAGTGYKQYF. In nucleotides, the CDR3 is TGCAGCGCCGGGACAGGCTACAAGCAGTACTTC.

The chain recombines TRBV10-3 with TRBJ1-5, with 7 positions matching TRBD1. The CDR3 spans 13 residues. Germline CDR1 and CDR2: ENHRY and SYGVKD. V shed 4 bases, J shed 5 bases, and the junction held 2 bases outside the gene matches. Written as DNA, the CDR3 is TGTGCCATCAGTGCAGGGGGTGATCAGCCCCAGCATTTT. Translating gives CAISAGGDQPQHF.

DNA for the CDR3: TGTGCCAGCAGCCAAGAGAGTGAGACTAGCGGGAGGGCCATCGACGAGCAGTACTTC. This gives the protein CASSQESETSGRAIDEQYF. V usage is TRBV4-2 and J usage is TRBJ2-7; TRBD2 aligns across 14 bases. The CDR3 runs to 19 residues. Germline V gives CDR1 LGHNA, CDR2 YNFKEQ. Trimming at V came to 0 bases and at J to 5 bases, leaving 12 bases not matched to a gene.

The CDR3 spells CASSSFTNSGSSYEQYF. CDR3 nucleotide sequence: TGTGCCAGCAGTTCCTTCACGAATAGCGGGTCCTCCTACGAGCAGTACTTC. The chain carries TRBV27 and TRBJ2-7, with 7 bases aligning to TRBD2. V gave up 4 bases and J gave up 0 bases; unmatched junction bases: 12. CDR3 length equals 17 residues. Germline CDR1 and CDR2: MNHEY and SMNVEV (reference sequence).

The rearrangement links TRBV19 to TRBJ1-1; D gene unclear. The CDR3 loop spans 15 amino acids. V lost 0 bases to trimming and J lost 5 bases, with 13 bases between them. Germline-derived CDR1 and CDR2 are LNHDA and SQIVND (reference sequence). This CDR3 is CASSIDRWRRTEAFF. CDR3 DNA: TGTGCCAGTAGTATAGATCGTTGGCGTCGGACTGAAGCTTTCTTT.

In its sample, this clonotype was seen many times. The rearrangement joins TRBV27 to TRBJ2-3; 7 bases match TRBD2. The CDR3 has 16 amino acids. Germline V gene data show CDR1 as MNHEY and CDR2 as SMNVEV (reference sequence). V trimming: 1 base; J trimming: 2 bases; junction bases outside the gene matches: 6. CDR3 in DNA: TGTGCCAGCAGTTTATTGCCTAGCGGTGACACAGATACGCAGTATTTT. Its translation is CASSLLPSGDTDTQYF.

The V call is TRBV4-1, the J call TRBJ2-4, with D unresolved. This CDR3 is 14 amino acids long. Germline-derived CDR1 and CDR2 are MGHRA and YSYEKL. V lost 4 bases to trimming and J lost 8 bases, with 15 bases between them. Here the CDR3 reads CASSRLGLRDIQYF. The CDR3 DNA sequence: TGCGCCAGCAGCCGGTTAGGGTTAAGGGACATTCAGTACTTC.

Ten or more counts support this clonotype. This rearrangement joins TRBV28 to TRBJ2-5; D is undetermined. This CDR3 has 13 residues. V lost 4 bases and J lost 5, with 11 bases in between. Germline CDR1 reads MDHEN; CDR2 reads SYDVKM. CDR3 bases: TGTGCCAGCAGTTCCGGCCAAGGGGAGACCCAGTACTTC. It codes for CASSSGQGETQYF.